These 18 T cell receptor beta chains share one sample of origin, sequenced in a study of human T cells and chemical hapten exposure. Noted time point: patch test 1, 2 weeks after DPC sensitization. Noted treatment: therapeutic diphenylcyclopropenone sensitization with weekly scalp DPC. A single record per CDR3 protein comes from TCRdb applying MiXCR to the RACE reads. The sample yields roughly 100,000 distinct CDR3 sequences, approximately 10% seen once. This specimen consisted of whole blood, obtained in connection with sensitization to the hapten diphenylcyclopropenone (DPC). The source is a woman aged 40 to 50 with alopecia areata. Some clones in this sample may be carry-over from other donors' samples.

This clonotype was seen ten or more times. The chain is built from TRBV7-6 and TRBJ2-7; perhaps TRBD1 as D (6 bases). Germline V gene lookup returns CDR1 SGHVS and CDR2 FNYEAQ. The CDR3 is 14 residues long. With 4 bases removed from V and 2 bases from J, the gap between germline ends came to 12 bases. The CDR3 loop reads CASSSRAGAYEQYF. The CDR3 DNA follows: TGTGCCAGCAGCTCCCGGGCAGGGGCCTACGAGCAGTACTTC. Full variable domain (missing parts from reference TRBV7-6 and TRBJ2-7): GAGVSQSPRYKVTKRGQDVALRCDPISGHVSLYWYRQALGQGPEFLTYFNYEAQQDKSGLPNDRFSAERPEGSISTLTIQRTEQRDSAMYRCASSSRAGAYEQYFGPGTRLTVT.

The chain joins TRBV18 to TRBJ1-5; D perhaps matches TRBD1 (5 bases). The CDR3 extends over 14 amino acids. The V gene's germline CDR1 is KGHSH and CDR2 LQKENI. The ends were cut back, 3 bases at V and 5 bases at J, with 11 bases in the middle. The CDR3 reads CASSPLPGDQPQHF. CDR3 in DNA: TGTGCCAGCTCACCGCTGCCGGGGGATCAGCCCCAGCATTTT.

The chain couples TRBV30 to TRBJ2-3; the D is unclear. This CDR3 comprises 12 residues. Germline CDR1 reads GTSNPN; CDR2 reads SVGIG (reference sequence). The V gene lost 5 bases and the J gene lost 4 bases, with 10 bases spanning the gap. The CDR3: CAWGNRADTQYF. In DNA form, the CDR3 reads TGTGCCTGGGGAAATCGGGCAGATACGCAGTATTTT. Full variable domain (rest looked up from reference TRBV30 and TRBJ2-3): SQTIHQWPATLVQPVGSPLSLECTVEGTSNPNLYWYRQAAGRGLQLLFYSVGIGQISSEVPQNLSASRPQDRQFILSSKKLLLSDSGFYLCAWGNRADTQYFGPGTRLTVL.

CDR3 in amino acids: CASTNGAGNTEAFF. For the CDR3, the DNA is TGTGCCAGCACCAATGGGGCAGGGAACACTGAAGCTTTCTTT. V gene TRBV6-1 combines with J gene TRBJ1-1, with D possibly TRBD1 on 5 matching bases. CDR3 size: 14 residues. CDR1 and CDR2 from the germline V gene are MNHNS and SASEGT. Trimming stripped 7 bases from V and 1 base from J, with 13 bases between.

This clonotype appeared many times. The gene calls are TRBV3-1 and TRBJ1-3; the D is unclear. Germline values: CDR1 LGHDT, CDR2 YNNKEL (reference sequence). The CDR3 consists of 14 residues. V was clipped by 4 bases and J by 6 bases, with 13 bases between them. CDR3 region: CASSPGAGENTIYF. As DNA, the CDR3 is TGTGCCAGCAGCCCTGGTGCCGGGGAAAACACCATATATTTT.

This clonotype came up a few times. In DNA form, the CDR3 reads TGTGCCAGCAGTTTATTTAGTAGTAGGGAGACCCAGTACTTC. Amino acid sequence: CASSLFSSRETQYF. V gene TRBV27 combines with J gene TRBJ2-5; D not certain. The CDR3 is 14 residues long. V dropped 1 base and J dropped 5 bases, with 11 bases sitting between them. Germline V gives CDR1 MNHEY, CDR2 SMNVEV (reference sequence).

The table lists this clonotype with a few counts. V gene TRBV27 combines with J gene TRBJ1-1; possibly TRBD1 for D (6 bases). The V gene's germline CDR1 is MNHEY and CDR2 SMNVEV (reference sequence). The V gene lost 4 bases and the J gene lost 3 bases, with 12 bases spanning the gap. There are 14 residues in the CDR3. The CDR3 DNA is TGTGCCAGCAGTTCCCTACAGGGACACACTGAAGCTTTCTTT. This sequence encodes CASSSLQGHTEAFF.

The sample holds a few counts of this clonotype. The rearrangement joins TRBV4-3 to TRBJ2-3; 9 bases map to TRBD2. Trimming cost V 0 bases and J 1 base; bases outside gene matches: 2. Germline V gives CDR1 LGHNA, CDR2 YSLEER. The CDR3 covers 16 residues. CDR3 loop: CASSQEVAGGTDTQYF. The CDR3 DNA is TGCGCCAGCAGCCAAGAAGTAGCGGGGGGCACAGATACGCAGTATTTT.

In its sample, this clonotype was seen many times. The V and J genes are TRBV27 and TRBJ2-2, with D unresolved. Trimming cost V 3 bases and J 5 bases, with 13 bases left between them. The CDR3 loop spans 15 amino acids. Germline values: CDR1 MNHEY, CDR2 SMNVEV (reference sequence). The CDR3 sequence is CASSFWPPRTGELFF. CDR3 sequence (DNA): TGTGCCAGCAGTTTCTGGCCCCCGAGGACCGGGGAGCTGTTTTTT.

This clonotype came up many times. The chain's CDR3 is CSARRDRGDGYTF. CDR3 bases: TGCAGTGCTAGAAGGGACAGGGGTGATGGCTACACCTTC. The V gene is TRBV20-1, the J gene TRBJ1-2, with TRBD1 identical over 10 bases. Germline CDR1 DFQATT, CDR2 SNEGSKA (reference sequence). After removal of 2 bases from V and 6 bases from J, the junction contained 3 bases not matched to a gene. The CDR3 length is 13 residues.

This clonotype was picked up many times. The gene calls are TRBV27 and TRBJ2-1, with 10 positions matching TRBD2. The CDR3 contains 14 residues. After removal of 4 bases from V and 7 bases from J, the junction contained 4 bases not matched to a gene. Per germline, CDR1 MNHEY and CDR2 SMNVEV (reference sequence). CDR3 in DNA: TGTGCCAGCAGTTCTAGCGGGAGTAGGAATGAGCAGTTCTTC. It codes for CASSSSGSRNEQFF.

Ten or more counts support this clonotype. The rearrangement joins TRBV5-1 to TRBJ2-1; TRBD2 matches at 10 bases. The V and J ends lost 0 bases and 5 bases, in that order; junction bases with no gene match: 8. There are 17 residues in the CDR3. Germline-derived CDR1 and CDR2 are SGHRS and YFSETQ. CDR3 sequence: CASSLEGLAYVHNEQFF. The CDR3 DNA reads TGCGCCAGCAGCTTGGAGGGACTAGCGTACGTCCACAATGAGCAGTTCTTC. The whole variable domain, filled in from reference TRBV5-1 and TRBJ2-1, reads KAGVTQTPRYLIKTRGQQVTLSCSPISGHRSVSWYQQTPGQGLQFLFEYFSETQRNKGNFPGRFSGRQFSNSRSEMNVSTLELGDSALYLCASSLEGLAYVHNEQFFGPGTRLTVL.

This CDR3 reads CASSLGRRGASTDTQYF. The CDR3 nucleotides read TGTGCCAGCAGCTTGGGTCGACGCGGGGCTAGCACAGATACGCAGTATTTT. The chain links TRBV5-6 to TRBJ2-3, with D perhaps TRBD2 (6 bases). From germline, CDR1 is SGHDT and CDR2 YYEEEE. The ends were cut back, 0 bases at V and 0 bases at J, with 14 bases in the middle. This CDR3 region has 17 residues.

This clonotype was counted between two and nine times. The genes are TRBV10-3 and TRBJ1-2; D is ambiguous. The V end was cut by 5 bases, the J end by 4 bases, with 11 bases between. This CDR3 has 13 residues. Germline CDR1 and CDR2: ENHRY and SYGVKD. The CDR3 is CAISKTTAYGYTF. CDR3 DNA: TGTGCCATCAGTAAAACGACGGCCTATGGCTACACCTTC.

This clonotype was seen ten or more times. This chain links TRBV11-1 with TRBJ2-2, with a possible D match to TRBD2 (6 bases). The CDR3 consists of 14 residues. V gave up 2 bases and J gave up 6 bases, with 10 bases separating them. Germline lookup yields CDR1 SGHAT and CDR2 FQDESV (reference sequence). The CDR3 is CASSLRRGSGELFF. In DNA form, the CDR3 reads TGTGCCAGCAGCTTACGGCGGGGTTCCGGGGAGCTGTTTTTT.

The chain employs TRBV29-1 and TRBJ2-1, with 9 bases lining up with TRBD2. Unmatched junction bases numbered 9, after V lost 5 bases and J lost 4 bases. This CDR3 is built from 15 residues. CDR1 SQVTM and CDR2 ANQGSEA come from the germline V gene. The CDR3 nucleotides are TGCAGCGTTCTCCCTCCAGCGGGGGGTTACAATGAGCAGTTCTTC. Protein sequence: CSVLPPAGGYNEQFF.

This clonotype was detected only a few times. The chain recombines TRBV11-2 with TRBJ2-3; D is perhaps TRBD1 or TRBD2 (5 bases each). Trimming removed 5 bases at V and 0 bases at J, with 24 bases between. Germline CDR1 reads SGHAT; CDR2 reads FQNNGV. The CDR3 is 19 residues long. This chain's CDR3 is CASSPHLGGRGASTDTQYF. CDR3 in DNA: TGTGCCAGCAGCCCTCATTTGGGCGGTCGAGGGGCTAGCACAGATACGCAGTATTTT.

This clonotype was seen a handful of times. The chain couples TRBV2 to TRBJ2-1, with D unresolved. This CDR3 is 13 amino acids long. Trimming pared 4 bases from V and 5 bases from J, leaving 9 bases between. Germline V gene data show CDR1 as SNHLY and CDR2 as FYNNEI. For the CDR3, the DNA is TGTGCCAGCAGTGGGTTTCGGAACAATGAGCAGTTCTTC. This sequence encodes CASSGFRNNEQFF. The whole variable domain, remainder taken from reference TRBV2 and TRBJ2-1, is EPEVTQTPSHQVTQMGQEVILRCVPISNHLYFYWYRQILGQKVEFLVSFYNNEISEKSEIFDDQFSVERPDGSNFTLKIRSTKLEDSAMYFCASSGFRNNEQFFGPGTRLTVL.